This T cell receptor beta chain emerged from a study of read filtering for tumor transcriptome and immune sequencing. For the study at large: DNase treatment preceded whole-transcriptome library preparation. TCR-mapped reads were about 4 to 11 million with IR-seq versus roughly 75 to 1,300 with RNA-seq. Study-wide results and limits: The sorted CD138-negative fraction was a mixed bone marrow immune population, not purified T cells.

The CDR3 covers 15 residues. J lost 4 bases, V lost 3 bases, and 8 bases had no gene match. From germline, CDR1 is KGHSH and CDR2 LQKENI. At the time of active disease, bone marrow was collected from every patient. Concerning this clonotype: The antigen is not known.

From about 400 ng of RNA, a library with molecular barcoded alpha/delta and beta/gamma adaptors was made. MiXCR was run by TCRdb on the reads, yielding one entry per CDR3 protein. The sample consists of tens of thousands of distinct CDR3 sequences, approximately 12% of them appearing once. The chain uses TRBV18 and TRBJ2-7; 8 bases align to TRBD2. Material for sequencing was a population of CD138-negative cells sorted from bone marrow. The source is a donor aged 40 or older with multiple myeloma. The CDR3 reads CASSPGAGAAYEQYF. CDR3 nucleotides: TGTGCCAGCTCACCGGGAGCGGGGGCAGCATACGAGCAGTACTTC.